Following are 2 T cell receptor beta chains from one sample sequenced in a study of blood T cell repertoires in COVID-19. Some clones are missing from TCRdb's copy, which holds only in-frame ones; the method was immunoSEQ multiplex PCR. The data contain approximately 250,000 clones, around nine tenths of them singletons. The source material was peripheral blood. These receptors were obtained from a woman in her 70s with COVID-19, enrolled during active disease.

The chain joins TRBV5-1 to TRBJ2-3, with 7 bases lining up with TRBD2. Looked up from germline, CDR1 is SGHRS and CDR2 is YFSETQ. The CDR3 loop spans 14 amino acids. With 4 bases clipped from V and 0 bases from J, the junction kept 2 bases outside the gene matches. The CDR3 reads CASSSGDSTDTQYF. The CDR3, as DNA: TGCGCCAGCAGCAGCGGGGACAGCACAGATACGCAGTATTTT.

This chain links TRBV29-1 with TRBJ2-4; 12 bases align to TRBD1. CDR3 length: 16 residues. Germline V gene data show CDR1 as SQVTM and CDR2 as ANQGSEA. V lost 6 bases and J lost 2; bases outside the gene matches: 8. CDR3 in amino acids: CSVGGGQGAPKNIQYF. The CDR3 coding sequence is TGCAGCGTCGGCGGGGGACAGGGGGCGCCCAAAAACATTCAGTACTTC.